Listed below are T cell receptor beta chains from one sample, sequenced in a study of T-cell reconstitution after alpha-beta-depleted transplantation in children. Each CDR3 protein gets one entry after TCRdb re-called the PCR reads with MiXCR. This table holds hundreds of thousands of distinct CDR3 sequences, 8% to 9.5% found once. This material consisted of PBMCs from the stem cell graft donor, taken from the stem cell graft. These receptors were taken from a human donor who donated a stem cell graft to a child with acute lymphoblastic leukemia. The CDR3 runs from the conserved cysteine through the conserved F or W. The D gene is left open where the match is weak. The size field is filled for only some rows; it gives once, few, many or a size class.

clone size: many; V gene: TRBV5-1; D gene: .; J gene: TRBJ2-1; CDR3 protein: CASSPPGQIYNEQFF; CDR3 DNA: TGCGCCAGCAGCCCCCCGGGACAAATCTACAATGAGCAGTTCTTC
clone size: few; V gene: TRBV15; D gene: .; J gene: TRBJ1-5; CDR3 protein: CATSSGDRVQPQHF; CDR3 DNA: TGTGCCACCAGCAGTGGGGACCGCGTACAGCCCCAGCATTTT
clone size: few; V gene: TRBV20-1; D gene: .; J gene: TRBJ2-7; CDR3 protein: CSARVAGPHEQYF; CDR3 DNA: TGCAGTGCTAGAGTCGCAGGCCCCCACGAGCAGTACTTC
clone size: .; V gene: TRBV4-3; D gene: .; J gene: TRBJ2-3; CDR3 protein: CASSQRGVSGGPPDTQYF; CDR3 DNA: TGCGCCAGCAGCCAAAGGGGGGTATCCGGGGGGCCCCCAGATACGCAGTATTTT
clone size: few; V gene: TRBV18; D gene: .; J gene: TRBJ1-2; CDR3 protein: CASSRPRGGRDYGYTF; CDR3 DNA: TGTGCCAGCTCACGACCGCGGGGGGGGCGAGACTATGGCTACACCTTC
clone size: .; V gene: TRBV7-9; D gene: .; J gene: TRBJ2-5; CDR3 protein: CASSPGGAETQYF; CDR3 DNA: TGTGCCAGCAGCCCGGGCGGGGCAGAGACCCAGTACTTC
clone size: few; V gene: TRBV5-6; D gene: .; J gene: TRBJ1-5; CDR3 protein: CASSLANEGPQHF; CDR3 DNA: TGTGCCAGCAGCTTGGCCAACGAGGGGCCCCAGCATTTT
clone size: .; V gene: TRBV5-5; D gene: TRBD1; J gene: TRBJ2-2; CDR3 protein: CASSRWGQGLPGELFF; CDR3 DNA: TGTGCCAGCAGCCGTTGGGGACAGGGGTTACCCGGGGAGCTGTTTTTT
clone size: many; V gene: TRBV9; D gene: .; J gene: TRBJ1-1; CDR3 protein: CASSPRAFF; CDR3 DNA: TGTGCCAGCAGCCCCCGGGCTTTCTTT
clone size: few; V gene: TRBV27; D gene: TRBD1; J gene: TRBJ2-3; CDR3 protein: CASSLSARGHHFSTDTQYF; CDR3 DNA: TGTGCCAGCAGTTTATCGGCTAGGGGGCACCATTTTAGCACAGATACGCAGTATTTT
clone size: many; V gene: TRBV12-3/TRBV12-4; D gene: .; J gene: TRBJ2-1; CDR3 protein: CASSLVGDSYNEQFF; CDR3 DNA: TGTGCCAGCAGTTTAGTAGGAGACTCCTACAATGAGCAGTTCTTC
clone size: many; V gene: TRBV12-3/TRBV12-4; D gene: .; J gene: TRBJ2-2; CDR3 protein: CASKPGWTGELFF; CDR3 DNA: TGTGCCAGCAAGCCAGGGTGGACCGGGGAGCTGTTTTTT